This T cell receptor (beta chain) was observed in a study of shared T cell receptors in the human thymus. V lost 5 bases and J lost 1, with 15 bases in between. CDR1 SEHNR and CDR2 FQNEAQ come from the germline V gene (reference sequence). This CDR3 contains 16 residues. The table came from immunoSEQ multiplex PCR; TCRdb's copy has only in-frame clones and leaves some out. The sample lists roughly 710,000 clones, approximately 85% occurring once. This sample also appeared in a second study, on human thymus T cells.

The specimen was thymocytes. The receptor comes from a girl in the first two years of life with a congenital heart defect. V and J are TRBV7-9 and TRBJ1-5; a possible D gene is TRBD1 (5 bases). This chain's CDR3 is CASSPGQEGSNQPQHF. DNA of the CDR3: TGTGCCAGCAGCCCGGGGCAGGAGGGGAGCAATCAGCCCCAGCATTTT.